This T cell receptor beta chain appears in the sequencing data of a study of cytomegalovirus exposure and HLA in healthy donors. Study-level results: In a later analysis, at a false discovery rate of 0.05, fewer than 20,000 TCR beta sequences matched HLA alleles. Later work found most CMV-associated TCR beta chains apparently HLA-restricted. A later analysis found TCR association rates differed by HLA locus, highest for DRB1 and lowest for HLA-C.

A note on this clone: Its target is unknown.

Per germline, CDR1 SGHTA and CDR2 FQGNSA. This CDR3 comprises 16 residues. The ends were cut back, 3 bases at V and 2 bases at J, with 14 bases in the middle. The PCR ran on 60 Vbeta and 13 Jbeta primers. Method: immunoSEQ multiplex PCR; TCRdb's copy keeps in-frame clones and lacks some. This sample's table reports 85,000 to 110,000 clones. Sequencing was carried out using PBMCs. The receptor's source is a man aged 35 to 55 in good health and CMV-seronegative. The chain has TRBV7-2 and TRBJ2-1; D perhaps matches TRBD2 (5 bases). For the CDR3, the DNA is TGTGCCAGCAGCTTCTCCGCCGGGAACCCCTACAATGAGCAGTTCTTC. It is translated as CASSFSAGNPYNEQFF.